These T cell receptor beta chains were read from a single sample in a study of naive and memory T cell subsets. TCRdb re-derived calls from the UMI-ligation and nested PCR reads in MiXCR, one entry per CDR3 protein. The profile shows 95,000 to 150,000 distinct CDR3 sequences, 36% of them singletons. The material sequenced was central memory CD4+ T cells from blood. Receptors were obtained from a human donor in good health. The CDR3 runs from the conserved cysteine through the conserved F or W. A D gene is named only where the DNA matches it firmly. Expanded clones are given a class, and other clones once, few, many or no size at all.

TRBJ2-5	TRBV7-6	.	once	CASSRSGTRSQETQHF	TGTGCCAGCAGCCGCTCCGGGACTCGTTCTCAAGAGACCCAGCACTTC
TRBJ1-2	TRBV7-9	.	.	CASSLAQGVNYGYTF	TGTGCCAGCAGCTTAGCACAGGGAGTTAACTATGGCTACACCTTC
TRBJ2-5	TRBV7-8	.	.	CASSPGDQETQYF	TGTGCCAGCAGTCCAGGGGACCAAGAGACCCAGTACTTC
TRBJ2-1	TRBV5-1	TRBD2	.	CASSLSGSGATGNEQFF	TGCGCCAGCAGCCTTAGCGGGAGCGGGGCTACGGGGAATGAGCAGTTCTTC
TRBJ2-5	TRBV12-5	TRBD2	few	CASGWYRTSGNQETQYF	TGTGCTAGTGGTTGGTACCGGACTAGCGGAAACCAAGAGACCCAGTACTTC
TRBJ2-3	TRBV6-2/TRBV6-3	.	few	CASSYHRSQYF	TGTGCCAGCAGTTACCATCGATCGCAGTATTTT
TRBJ1-1	TRBV7-6	.	few	CASSLNSGQKYVAFF	TGTGCCAGCAGCCTCAACTCAGGACAGAAGTATGTAGCTTTCTTT
TRBJ1-1	TRBV29-1	.	.	CSVGRPTNTEAFF	TGCAGCGTTGGTAGGCCGACGAACACTGAAGCTTTCTTT
TRBJ2-5	TRBV5-1	TRBD2	.	CASGGTSGRPEETQYF	TGCGCCAGCGGGGGGACTAGCGGGAGGCCGGAAGAGACCCAGTACTTC
TRBJ2-7	TRBV24-1	.	many	CATSLDYRDNGTHEQYF	TGTGCCACCAGCCTAGACTATCGGGACAATGGCACCCACGAGCAGTACTTC
TRBJ2-1	TRBV6-5	TRBD2	few	CASRPTGTSVYNEQFF	TGTGCCAGCAGACCAACAGGGACTAGCGTCTACAATGAGCAGTTCTTC
TRBJ2-7	TRBV27	.	many	CASSPPGLPREQYF	TGTGCCAGCAGTCCTCCGGGACTTCCGCGCGAGCAGTACTTC
TRBJ2-1	TRBV20-1	.	few	CSAKHNTVNNEQFF	TGCAGTGCTAAACATAACACGGTAAACAATGAGCAGTTCTTC
TRBJ1-6	TRBV5-1	TRBD1	.	CASSTGTGGLVRDSPLHF	TGCGCCAGCAGCACCGGGACAGGGGGCCTCGTAAGGGATTCACCCCTCCACTTT
TRBJ1-1	TRBV6-2/TRBV6-3	TRBD1	few	CASSSRGVNTEAFF	TGTGCCAGCAGTTCCAGGGGGGTTAACACTGAAGCTTTCTTT
TRBJ2-2	TRBV20-1	.	.	CSAKTDRHTGELFF	TGCAGTGCAAAAACGGACCGACACACCGGGGAGCTGTTTTTT